A selection of T cell receptor beta chains follows, all from one sample in a study of T cells in Graves' hyperthyroidism and ophthalmopathy. TCRdb reprocessed the multiplex PCR reads via MiXCR and lists one record per CDR3 protein. The data show about half a million distinct CDR3 sequences, with about 15% seen just once and about 31% held by the top ten. Sequenced sample: blood. Receptors originate from a woman under 40 with Graves' ophthalmopathy. Both conserved end residues are part of each CDR3. Fields, in order: D gene, J gene, clone size, V gene, CDR3 DNA, CDR3 protein. The D gene is left open where the match is weak. A clone size is listed for some rows: how often the clone was seen (once, few, many), or a class if it is expanded.

>-|TRBJ2-7|many|TRBV28
TGTGCCAGCAGTCCTGGGGGTTCCTACGAGCAGTACTTC
CASSPGGSYEQYF
>TRBD2|TRBJ2-3|few|TRBV6-1
TGTGCCAGCAGTGGCCGAGGTAGCGGGTTTACCTCTAGCACAGATACGCAGTATTTT
CASSGRGSGFTSSTDTQYF
>-|TRBJ1-1|many|TRBV12-3/TRBV12-4
TGTGCCAGCAAAAGAAAAGACACGCTGAACACTGAAGCTTTCTTT
CASKRKDTLNTEAFF
>TRBD2|TRBJ2-2|few|TRBV7-2
TGTGCCAGCAGCCCTGTAGCGGGAGTGGTCAGAGACGGGGAGCTGTTTTTT
CASSPVAGVVRDGELFF
>-|TRBJ2-5|many|TRBV7-8
TGTGCCAGCAGCTTACGTCTTTACCAAGAGACCCAGTACTTC
CASSLRLYQETQYF
>-|TRBJ2-7|many|TRBV12-3/TRBV12-4
TGTGCCAGCAGTTTAGGCCGGAGCAGGTACGAGCAGTACTTC
CASSLGRSRYEQYF
>TRBD2|TRBJ2-2|-|TRBV4-2
TGTGCCAGCAGCCCAATAACTAGCGGGAGTATGACCGGGGAGCTGTTTTTT
CASSPITSGSMTGELFF
>TRBD2|TRBJ2-4|-|TRBV14
TGTGCCAGCAGCCAAGGCCCCCAGCGAGCGGGAGGAAACATTCAGTACTTC
CASSQGPQRAGGNIQYF
>TRBD1|TRBJ1-5|-|TRBV19
TGTGCCAGTAGGGACAGGGGGACTCAGCCCCAGCATTTT
CASRDRGTQPQHF
>-|TRBJ1-3|-|TRBV20-1
TGCAGTGCGGGGGGACGATCGGGCGCTGGAAACACCATATATTTT
CSAGGRSGAGNTIYF
>TRBD2|TRBJ2-3|-|TRBV20-1
TGCAGTGCTAGAGATCCACTAGCGGGGGTTCGAACTAGCACAGATACGCAGTATTTT
CSARDPLAGVRTSTDTQYF
>-|TRBJ2-3|-|TRBV14
TGTGCCAGCAGCCAAGAGACATCCGGGACCGAGTTAATTAGCACAGATACGCAGTATTTT
CASSQETSGTELISTDTQYF
>TRBD1|TRBJ2-7|-|TRBV27
TGTGCCCCCTCCCGACAGGGGCCCCCGCACTCCAACTCCTACGAGCAGTACTTC
CAPSRQGPPHSNSYEQYF
>TRBD1|TRBJ1-2|-|TRBV30
TGTGCCTGGAGTGAGAACAGGGGCCGTAGCGGCTACACCTTC
CAWSENRGRSGYTF
>-|TRBJ2-3|-|TRBV29-1
TGCAGCGTTGATCTGACCCGCACAGATACGCAGTATTTT
CSVDLTRTDTQYF
>-|TRBJ1-2|many|TRBV12-3/TRBV12-4
TGTGCCAGCAGTTTTGGCAGGTTCGGGGGCTACACCTTC
CASSFGRFGGYTF
>-|TRBJ2-1|many|TRBV20-1
TGCAGTGCTAGAGAACACAGGCCCCTAAGCTCCTACAATGAGCAGTTCTTC
CSAREHRPLSSYNEQFF
>TRBD1|TRBJ1-6|few|TRBV6-5
TGTGCCAGCAGTTACGGCTCAGGGGGTTATAATTCACCCCTCCACTTT
CASSYGSGGYNSPLHF
>TRBD1|TRBJ1-2|few|TRBV14
TGTGCCAGCAGCCGGACAGGACAGCTCTATGGCTACACCTTC
CASSRTGQLYGYTF
>-|TRBJ1-2|few|TRBV2
TGTGCCATCCGGGAAAGCTCGAACTATGGCTACACCTTC
CAIRESSNYGYTF
>TRBD2|TRBJ2-1|many|TRBV20-1
TGCAGTGCTTCAAAAGCGGGAGTGTGGGAGCAGTTCTTC
CSASKAGVWEQFF
>-|TRBJ2-5|many|TRBV6-2/TRBV6-3
TGTGCCAGCAGTTACTTAGCGGACCAAGAGACCCAGTACTTC
CASSYLADQETQYF
>-|TRBJ2-1|few|TRBV9
TGTGCCAGCAGCCTAGGACGGGACCTCAATGGCGATGAGCAGTTCTTC
CASSLGRDLNGDEQFF
>TRBD1|TRBJ2-5|few|TRBV12-3/TRBV12-4
TGTGCCAGCAGTTGGACAGGCCGATTCGGGGAGACCCAGTACTTC
CASSWTGRFGETQYF
>-|TRBJ1-1|few|TRBV10-3
TGTGCCATCAGTGCAGAGAACACTGAAGCTTTCTTT
CAISAENTEAFF
>-|TRBJ2-5|many|TRBV11-2
TGTGCCAGCAGCTTTTTCGGGACCCAAGAGACCCAGTACTTC
CASSFFGTQETQYF
>TRBD1|TRBJ2-1|few|TRBV18
TGTGCCAGCTCACCCGGACAGGGGAACTACAATGAGCAGTTCTTC
CASSPGQGNYNEQFF